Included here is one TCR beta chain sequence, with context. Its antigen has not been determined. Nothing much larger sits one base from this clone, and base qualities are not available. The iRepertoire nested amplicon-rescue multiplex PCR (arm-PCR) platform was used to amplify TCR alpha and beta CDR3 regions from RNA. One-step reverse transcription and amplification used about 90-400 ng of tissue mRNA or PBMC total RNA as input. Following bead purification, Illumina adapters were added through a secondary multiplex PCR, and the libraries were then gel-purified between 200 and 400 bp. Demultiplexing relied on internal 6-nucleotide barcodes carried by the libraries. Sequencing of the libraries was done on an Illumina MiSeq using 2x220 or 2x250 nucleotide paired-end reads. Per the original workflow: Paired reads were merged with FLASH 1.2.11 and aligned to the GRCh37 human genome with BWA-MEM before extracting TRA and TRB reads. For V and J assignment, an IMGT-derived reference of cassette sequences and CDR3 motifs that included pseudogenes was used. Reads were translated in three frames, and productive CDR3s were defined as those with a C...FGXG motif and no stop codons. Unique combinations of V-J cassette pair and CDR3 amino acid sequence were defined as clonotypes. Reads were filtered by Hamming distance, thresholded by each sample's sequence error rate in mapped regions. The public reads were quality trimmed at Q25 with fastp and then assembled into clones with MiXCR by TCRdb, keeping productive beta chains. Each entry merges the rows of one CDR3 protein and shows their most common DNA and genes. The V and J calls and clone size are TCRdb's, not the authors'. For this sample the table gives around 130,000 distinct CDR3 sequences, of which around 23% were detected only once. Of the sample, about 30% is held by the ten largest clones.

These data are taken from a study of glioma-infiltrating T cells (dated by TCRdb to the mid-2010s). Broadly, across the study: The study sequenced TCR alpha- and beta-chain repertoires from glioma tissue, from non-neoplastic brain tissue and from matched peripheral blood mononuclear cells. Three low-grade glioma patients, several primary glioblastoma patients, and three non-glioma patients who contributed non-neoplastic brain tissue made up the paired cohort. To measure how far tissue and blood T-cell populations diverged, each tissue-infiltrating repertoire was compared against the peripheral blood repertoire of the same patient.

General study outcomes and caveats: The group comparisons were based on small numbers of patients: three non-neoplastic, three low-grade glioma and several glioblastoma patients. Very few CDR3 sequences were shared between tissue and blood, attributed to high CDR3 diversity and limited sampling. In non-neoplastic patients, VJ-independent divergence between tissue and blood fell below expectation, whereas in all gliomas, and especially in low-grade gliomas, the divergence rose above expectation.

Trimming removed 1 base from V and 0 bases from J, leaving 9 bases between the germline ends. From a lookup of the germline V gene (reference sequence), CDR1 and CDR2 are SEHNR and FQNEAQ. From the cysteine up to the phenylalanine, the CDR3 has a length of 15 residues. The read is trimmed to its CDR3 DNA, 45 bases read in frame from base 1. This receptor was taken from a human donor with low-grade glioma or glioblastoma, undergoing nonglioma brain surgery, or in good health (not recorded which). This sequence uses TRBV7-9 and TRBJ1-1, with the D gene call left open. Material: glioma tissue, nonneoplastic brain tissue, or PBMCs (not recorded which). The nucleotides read TGTGCCAGCAGCTTAGTTGTTTCCATGAACACTGAAGCTTTCTTT. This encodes CASSLVVSMNTEAFF.